This TCR beta chain was recorded in a study of blood T cell repertoires in COVID-19. The wider study: From T cells, B-cell-depleted T cells, or PBMCs came the material, which was cDNA or gDNA.

In the source study's methods: Cell counts per sample came from amplifying reference gene primers. The method was immunoSEQ multiplex PCR; TCRdb's version includes in-frame clones alone and lacks a portion of them. V and J calls and clone size follow that table, whereas D and trimming were derived from the DNA. The profile shows 290,000 or so clones, around 87% of them singletons. The germline V gene encodes CDR1 LGHNA and CDR2 YSLEER. V dropped 2 bases and J dropped 9; count of bases not matched to a gene: 6. The CDR3 is made up of 13 amino acids. This receptor was identified in a man in his 70s with acute or convalescent COVID-19. Material for sequencing was peripheral blood. This chain connects TRBV4-3 to TRBJ2-5; TRBD1 matches at 7 bases. The CDR3 region is CASSQRRTGPQYF. In DNA, the CDR3 is TGCGCCAGCAGCCAACGCAGGACAGGCCCCCAGTACTTC.